This T cell receptor (beta chain) appears in the sequencing data of a study of shared clonotypes between healthy human individuals. General study results and limits: The study generally estimated greater richness for naive than memory subsets. Rarefaction curves obtained for sorted subsets showed sequencing incomplete despite large depth.

Concerning this clone: Its antigen is as yet unknown.

Terminally differentiated effector memory CD45RA+ cells were excluded from the naive CD8 cells, which were CD45RO-negative and positively selected for CCR7. V dropped 3 bases and J dropped 2 bases, with 14 bases sitting between them. The CDR3 is 15 residues long. CDR1 is MDHEN and CDR2 is SYDVKM in the germline V gene. Replicate PCRs from sorted subsets contained about 0.2 ug DNA, which is around 29,000 T cell genomes. The repertoire was sequenced with immunoSEQ multiplex PCR; TCRdb's copy has only in-frame clones and lacks some. The repertoire has around 2,000,000 clones, around 96% of them found once; the top ten carry about 1.1%.

Sequenced material: naive CD8+ T cells sorted from blood. The chain joins TRBV28 to TRBJ2-7, with D possibly TRBD1 on 5 matching bases. The sequence derives from a man aged 18 to 30 in good health. CDR3 in amino acids: CASSFATVIPYEQYF. CDR3 coding DNA: TGTGCCAGCAGTTTCGCGACAGTGATACCCTACGAGCAGTACTTC.